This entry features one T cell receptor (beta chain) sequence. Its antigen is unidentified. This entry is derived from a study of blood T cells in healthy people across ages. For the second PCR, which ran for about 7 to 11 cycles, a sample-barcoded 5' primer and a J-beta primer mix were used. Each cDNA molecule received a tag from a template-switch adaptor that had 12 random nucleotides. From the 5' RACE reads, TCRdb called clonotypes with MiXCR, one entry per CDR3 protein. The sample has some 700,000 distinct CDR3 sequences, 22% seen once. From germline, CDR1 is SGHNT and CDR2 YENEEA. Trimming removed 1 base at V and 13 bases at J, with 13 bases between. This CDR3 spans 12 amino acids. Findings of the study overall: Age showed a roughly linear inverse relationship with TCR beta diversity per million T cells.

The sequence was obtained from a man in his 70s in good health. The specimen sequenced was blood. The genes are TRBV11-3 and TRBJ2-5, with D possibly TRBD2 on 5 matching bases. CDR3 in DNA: TGTGCCAGCAGCTTAGGAGGGAGACTCCTGTACTTC. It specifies CASSLGGRLLYF.